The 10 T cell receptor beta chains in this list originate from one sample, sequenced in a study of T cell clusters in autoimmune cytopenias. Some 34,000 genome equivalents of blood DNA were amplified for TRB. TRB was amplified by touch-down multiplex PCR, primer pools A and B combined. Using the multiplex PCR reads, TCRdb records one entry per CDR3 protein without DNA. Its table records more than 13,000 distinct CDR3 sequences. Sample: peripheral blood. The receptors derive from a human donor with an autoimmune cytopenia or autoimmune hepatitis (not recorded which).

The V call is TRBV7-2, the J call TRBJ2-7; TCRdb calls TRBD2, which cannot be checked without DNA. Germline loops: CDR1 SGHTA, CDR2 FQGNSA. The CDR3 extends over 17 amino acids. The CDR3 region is CASSLVLAGARYREQYF.

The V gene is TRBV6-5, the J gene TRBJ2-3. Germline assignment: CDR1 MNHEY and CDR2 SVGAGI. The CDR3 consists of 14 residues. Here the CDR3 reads CAISENTGTDTQYF.

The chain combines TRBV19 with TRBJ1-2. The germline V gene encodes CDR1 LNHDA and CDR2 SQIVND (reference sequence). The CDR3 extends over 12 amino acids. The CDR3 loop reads CASSRGDYGYTF. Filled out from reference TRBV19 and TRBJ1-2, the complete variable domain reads DGGITQSPKYLFRKEGQNVTLSCEQNLNHDAMYWYRQDPGQGLRLIYYSQIVNDFQKGDIAEGYSVSREKKESFPLTVTSAQKNPTAFYLCASSRGDYGYTFGSGTRLTVV.

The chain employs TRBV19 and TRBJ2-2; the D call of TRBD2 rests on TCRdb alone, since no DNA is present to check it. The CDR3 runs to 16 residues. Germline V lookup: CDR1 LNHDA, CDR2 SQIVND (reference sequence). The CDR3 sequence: CASSMRGGTNTGELFF. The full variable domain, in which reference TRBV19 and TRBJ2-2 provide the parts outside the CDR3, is DGGITQSPKYLFRKEGQNVTLSCEQNLNHDAMYWYRQDPGQGLRLIYYSQIVNDFQKGDIAEGYSVSREKKESFPLTVTSAQKNPTAFYLCASSMRGGTNTGELFFGEGSRLTVL.

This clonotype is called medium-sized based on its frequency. CDR3 loop: CASSMFYNEQFF. The rearrangement links TRBV19 to TRBJ2-1. Germline lookup yields CDR1 LNHDA and CDR2 SQIVND (reference sequence). The CDR3 has 12 amino acids.

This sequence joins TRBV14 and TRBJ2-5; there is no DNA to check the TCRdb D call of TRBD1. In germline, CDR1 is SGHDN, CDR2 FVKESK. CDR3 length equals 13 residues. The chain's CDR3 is CASSQGGFKTQYF.

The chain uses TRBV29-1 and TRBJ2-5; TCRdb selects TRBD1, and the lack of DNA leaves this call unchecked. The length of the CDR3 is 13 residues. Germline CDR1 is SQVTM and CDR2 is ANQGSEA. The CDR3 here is CSVTGLDSYEQFF.

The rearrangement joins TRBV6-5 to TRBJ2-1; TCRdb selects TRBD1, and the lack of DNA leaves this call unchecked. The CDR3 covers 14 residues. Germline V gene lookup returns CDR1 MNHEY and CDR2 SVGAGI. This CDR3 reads CASSSRRLGDEQFF.

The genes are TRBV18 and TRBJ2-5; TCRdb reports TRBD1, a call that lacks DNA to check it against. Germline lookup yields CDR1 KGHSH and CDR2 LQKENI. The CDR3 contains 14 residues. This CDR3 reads CASSFTGYQETQYF.

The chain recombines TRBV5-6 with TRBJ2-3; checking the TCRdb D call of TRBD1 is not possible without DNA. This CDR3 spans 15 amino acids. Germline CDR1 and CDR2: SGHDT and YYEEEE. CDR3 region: CASSLQGALTDTQYF.